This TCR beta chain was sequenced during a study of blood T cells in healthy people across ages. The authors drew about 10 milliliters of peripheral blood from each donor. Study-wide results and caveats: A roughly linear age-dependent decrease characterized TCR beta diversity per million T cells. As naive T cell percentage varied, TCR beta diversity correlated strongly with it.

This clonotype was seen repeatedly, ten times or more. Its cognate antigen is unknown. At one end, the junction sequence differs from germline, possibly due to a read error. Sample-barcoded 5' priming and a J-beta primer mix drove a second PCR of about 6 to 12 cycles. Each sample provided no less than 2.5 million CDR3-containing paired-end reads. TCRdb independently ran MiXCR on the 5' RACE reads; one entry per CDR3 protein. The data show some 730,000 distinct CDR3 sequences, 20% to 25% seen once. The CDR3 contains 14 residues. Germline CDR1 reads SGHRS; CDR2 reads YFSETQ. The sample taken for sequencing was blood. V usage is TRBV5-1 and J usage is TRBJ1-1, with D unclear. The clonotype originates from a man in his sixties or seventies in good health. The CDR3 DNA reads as TGCGCCAGCAGTTTGGGAGGCCCGAACACTGAAGCTTTCTTT. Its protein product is CASSLGGPNTEAFF.